Listed below are T cell receptor beta chains from one sample, sequenced in a study of blood T cell repertoires in COVID-19. The method was immunoSEQ multiplex PCR; TCRdb's version includes in-frame clones alone and lacks a portion of them. Seen here are roughly 200,000 clones, over 70% observed once, and the top ten hold about 8%. Sequencing input: peripheral blood. These receptors came from a woman of 80 years or more with acute or convalescent COVID-19. The CDR3 runs from the conserved cysteine through the conserved F or W. A D gene is named only where the DNA matches it firmly. Clone size, where shown, is once, few, many, or a class for clones that have expanded.

TRBV10-3	NA	few	TRBJ1-2	TGTGCCATCAGTGAAACAAAGGGGGTGGATGGCTACACCTTC	CAISETKGVDGYTF
TRBV4-2	NA	NA	TRBJ1-6	TGTGCCAGCAGCCAACAAACAGGGTTAGGTTCACCCCTCCACTTT	CASSQQTGLGSPLHF
TRBV5-4	NA	few	TRBJ2-3	TGTGCCAGCAGCTTGCTCTCGGCAGATACGCAGTATTTT	CASSLLSADTQYF
TRBV7-3	TRBD1	once	TRBJ2-5	TGTGCCAGCAGCCCAGGACAGGAGCAAGAGACCCAGTACTTC	CASSPGQEQETQYF
TRBV3-1/TRBV3-2	NA	NA	TRBJ2-5	TGTGCCAGCAGCCAAGAGAGGACCCAGTACTTC	CASSQERTQYF
TRBV18	TRBD1	NA	TRBJ1-6	TGTGCCAGCTCATCAGGGACAGGGGCTTTTTCACCCCTCCACTTT	CASSSGTGAFSPLHF
TRBV27	NA	NA	TRBJ1-2	TGTGCCAGCACGGGGGTCTCACCCTATGGCTACACCTTC	CASTGVSPYGYTF
TRBV6-1	TRBD1	NA	TRBJ1-1	TGTGCCAGCAGTTTATCGGGACAGGGATCCGAAGCTTTCTTT	CASSLSGQGSEAFF
TRBV4-2	TRBD2	NA	TRBJ2-4	TGTGCCAGCAGCCCAAGCGGGGGACTAGCGGCCTTTCAGTACTTC	CASSPSGGLAAFQYF
TRBV5-5	TRBD2	few	TRBJ2-7	TGTGCCAGCAGTGGGACTAGCGGGAGGGGCGAGCAGTACTTC	CASSGTSGRGEQYF
TRBV18	TRBD1	few	TRBJ1-6	TGTGCCAGCTCACCAGGGACAGGCGGGGATTCACCCCTCCACTTT	CASSPGTGGDSPLHF
TRBV6-5	NA	few	TRBJ2-5	TGTGCCAGCAGCATGACGGGTGGAGAGACCCAGTACTTC	CASSMTGGETQYF
TRBV28	TRBD1	NA	TRBJ1-5	TGTGCCAGCGTCCCGACAGGGGCCATCAATCAGCCCCAGCATTTT	CASVPTGAINQPQHF
TRBV24-1	TRBD2	NA	TRBJ2-1	TGTGCCACCAGTGATTTTGGGGGGGAGGACAATGAGCAGTTCTTC	CATSDFGGEDNEQFF
TRBV2	TRBD1	NA	TRBJ2-7	TGTGCCAGCAGCTCAGGGGGAGAGCAGTACTTC	CASSSGGEQYF
TRBV27	TRBD2	NA	TRBJ2-5	TGTGCCAGCAGCCCTGGGTGGGCTAGCGGGAAGAGGGAGACCCAGTACTTC	CASSPGWASGKRETQYF
TRBV5-5	TRBD2	NA	TRBJ2-5	TGTGCCAGCAGCCCGGGACTAGCGGGCGAGACCCAGTACTTC	CASSPGLAGETQYF
TRBV5-1	TRBD1	few	TRBJ1-4	TGCGCCAGCAGCTTATCCTTGGACAGGGAGAATGAAAAACTGTTTTTT	CASSLSLDRENEKLFF
TRBV15	TRBD1	NA	TRBJ2-1	TGTGCCACCAGCGTCGAACAGGGGACCTACAATGAGCAGTTCTTC	CATSVEQGTYNEQFF